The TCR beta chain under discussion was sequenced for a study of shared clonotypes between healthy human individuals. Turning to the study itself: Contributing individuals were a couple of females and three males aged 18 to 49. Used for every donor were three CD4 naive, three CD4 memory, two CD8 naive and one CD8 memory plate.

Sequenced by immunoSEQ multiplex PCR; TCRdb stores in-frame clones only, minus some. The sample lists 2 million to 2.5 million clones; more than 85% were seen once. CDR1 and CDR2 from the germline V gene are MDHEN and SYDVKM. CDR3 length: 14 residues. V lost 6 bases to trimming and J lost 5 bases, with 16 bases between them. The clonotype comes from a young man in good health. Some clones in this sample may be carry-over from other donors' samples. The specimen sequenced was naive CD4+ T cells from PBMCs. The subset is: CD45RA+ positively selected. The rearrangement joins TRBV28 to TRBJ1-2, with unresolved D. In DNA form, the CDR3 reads TGTGCCAGCAGAGACGGGGATCGACGGTATGGCTACACCTTC. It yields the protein CASRDGDRRYGYTF.